What follows is one TCR beta chain and its context. Its antigen is unknown. cDNA came from roughly 0.53 to 1 ug RNA primed by random hexamers. TCR beta CDR3 was amplified by immunoSEQ multiplex PCR. This amplification extended across 54 Vbeta and 13 Jbeta segments. MiXCR was run by TCRdb on the immunoSEQ multiplex PCR reads, yielding one entry per CDR3 protein. The sample lists about 300,000 distinct CDR3 sequences; almost 85% were seen once. The entry originates in a study of CD8 T cells in Susac syndrome. General study findings and limits: That the number of individuals in its TCR sequencing and HLA analysis was relatively small was acknowledged by the study.

The patients serving as multiple sclerosis controls were treatment-naive. They had stable or active relapsing-remitting disease and fulfilled revised McDonald criteria. Sequencing input: CD8+ T cells from PBMCs. This TCR was sampled from a human donor with multiple sclerosis.

The CDR3 region is CASSRTAPNSYEQYF. In DNA, the CDR3 is TGTGCCAGCAGTCGGACAGCGCCAAATTCCTACGAGCAGTACTTC. V usage is TRBV2 and J usage is TRBJ2-7, with D tentatively TRBD1 (6 bases). This CDR3 region has 15 residues. CDR1 and CDR2 from the germline V gene are SNHLY and FYNNEI. Trimming cost V 5 bases and J 1 base, with 15 bases left between them.